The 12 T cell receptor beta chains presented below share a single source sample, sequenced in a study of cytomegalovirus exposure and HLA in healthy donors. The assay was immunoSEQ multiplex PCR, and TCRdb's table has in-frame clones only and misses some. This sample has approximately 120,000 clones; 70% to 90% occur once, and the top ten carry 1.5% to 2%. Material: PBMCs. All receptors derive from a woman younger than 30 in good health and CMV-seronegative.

The CDR3 DNA sequence: TGCGCCAGCAGCCCTTGGACTAGCGGGGGCAATGAGCAGTTCTTC. It encodes CASSPWTSGGNEQFF. The chain joins TRBV5-1 to TRBJ2-1; 13 nucleotides match TRBD2. This CDR3 has 15 residues. CDR1 is SGHRS and CDR2 is YFSETQ in the germline V gene. The junction had 4 bases not matched to a gene; V was cut back by 4 bases and J by 6 bases.

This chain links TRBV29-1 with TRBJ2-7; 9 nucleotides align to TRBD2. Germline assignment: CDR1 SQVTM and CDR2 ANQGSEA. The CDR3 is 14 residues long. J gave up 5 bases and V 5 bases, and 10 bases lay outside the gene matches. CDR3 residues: CSVSWASGIDEQYF. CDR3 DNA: TGCAGCGTTTCCTGGGCTAGCGGGATAGACGAGCAGTACTTC.

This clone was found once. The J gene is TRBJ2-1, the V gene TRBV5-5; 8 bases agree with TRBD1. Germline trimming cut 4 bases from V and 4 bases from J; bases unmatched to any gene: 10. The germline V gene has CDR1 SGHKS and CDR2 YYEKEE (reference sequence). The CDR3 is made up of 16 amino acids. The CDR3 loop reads CASSPPTGGLYNEQFF. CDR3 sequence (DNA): TGTGCCAGCAGCCCCCCAACAGGGGGTCTTTACAATGAGCAGTTCTTC.

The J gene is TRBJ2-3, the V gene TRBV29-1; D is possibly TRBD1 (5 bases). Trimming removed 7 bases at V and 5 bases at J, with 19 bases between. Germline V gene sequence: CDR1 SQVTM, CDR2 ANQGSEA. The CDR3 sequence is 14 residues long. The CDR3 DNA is TGCAGCGCACCAGGGTGGGGTCCCGAAGATACGCAGTATTTT. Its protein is CSAPGWGPEDTQYF.

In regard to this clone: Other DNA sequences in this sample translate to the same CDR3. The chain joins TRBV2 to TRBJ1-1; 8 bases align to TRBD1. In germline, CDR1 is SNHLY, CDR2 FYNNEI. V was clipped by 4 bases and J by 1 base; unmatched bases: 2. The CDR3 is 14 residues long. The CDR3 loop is CASSGQGRNTEAFF. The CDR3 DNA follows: TGTGCCAGCAGTGGACAGGGGAGGAACACTGAAGCTTTCTTT.

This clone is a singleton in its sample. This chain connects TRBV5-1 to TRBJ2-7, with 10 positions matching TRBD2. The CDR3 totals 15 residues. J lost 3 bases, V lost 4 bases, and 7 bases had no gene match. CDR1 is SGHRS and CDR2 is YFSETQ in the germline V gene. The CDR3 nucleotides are TGCGCCAGCAGCCCCGACCTAGCGGGAGTCTACGAGCAGTACTTC. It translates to CASSPDLAGVYEQYF.

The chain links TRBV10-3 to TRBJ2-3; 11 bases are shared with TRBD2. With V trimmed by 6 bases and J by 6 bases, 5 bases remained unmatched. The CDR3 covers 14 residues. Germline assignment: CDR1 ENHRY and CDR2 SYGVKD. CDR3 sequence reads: CAIRLAGGTDTQYF. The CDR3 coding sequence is TGTGCCATCAGGCTAGCGGGGGGAACCGATACGCAGTATTTT.

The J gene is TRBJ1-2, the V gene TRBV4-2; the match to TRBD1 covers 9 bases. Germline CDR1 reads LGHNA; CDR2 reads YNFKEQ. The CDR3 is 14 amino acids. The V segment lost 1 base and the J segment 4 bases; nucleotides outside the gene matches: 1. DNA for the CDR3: TGTGCCAGCAGCCAAGGACAGGGGGTCTATGGCTACACCTTC. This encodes CASSQGQGVYGYTF.

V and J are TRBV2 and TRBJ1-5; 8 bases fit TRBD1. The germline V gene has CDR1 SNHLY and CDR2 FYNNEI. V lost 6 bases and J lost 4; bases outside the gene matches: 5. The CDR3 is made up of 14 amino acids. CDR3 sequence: CASSGQGGNQPQHF. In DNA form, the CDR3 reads TGTGCCAGCAGCGGACAGGGAGGAAATCAGCCCCAGCATTTT.

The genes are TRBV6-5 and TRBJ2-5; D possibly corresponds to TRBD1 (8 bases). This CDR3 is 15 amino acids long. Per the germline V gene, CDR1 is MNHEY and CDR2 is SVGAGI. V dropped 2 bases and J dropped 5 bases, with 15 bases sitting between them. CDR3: CASSYGTGGGETQYF. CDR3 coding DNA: TGTGCCAGCAGTTACGGGACAGGCGGGGGTGAGACCCAGTACTTC.

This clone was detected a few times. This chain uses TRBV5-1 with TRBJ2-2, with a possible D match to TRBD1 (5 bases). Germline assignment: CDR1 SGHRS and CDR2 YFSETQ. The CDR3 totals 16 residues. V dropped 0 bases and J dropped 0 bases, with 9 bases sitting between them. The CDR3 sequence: CASSLESRANTGELFF. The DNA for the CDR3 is TGCGCCAGCAGCTTGGAGTCCAGGGCGAACACCGGGGAGCTGTTTTTT. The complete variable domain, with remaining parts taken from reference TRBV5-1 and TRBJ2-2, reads KAGVTQTPRYLIKTRGQQVTLSCSPISGHRSVSWYQQTPGQGLQFLFEYFSETQRNKGNFPGRFSGRQFSNSRSEMNVSTLELGDSALYLCASSLESRANTGELFFGEGSRLTVL.

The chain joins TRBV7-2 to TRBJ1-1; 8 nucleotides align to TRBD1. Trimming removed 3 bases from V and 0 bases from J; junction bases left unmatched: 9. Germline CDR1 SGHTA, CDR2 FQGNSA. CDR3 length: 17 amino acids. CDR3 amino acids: CASSFTGGNSMNTEAFF. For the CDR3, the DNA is TGTGCCAGCAGCTTCACAGGGGGGAATAGCATGAACACTGAAGCTTTCTTT.